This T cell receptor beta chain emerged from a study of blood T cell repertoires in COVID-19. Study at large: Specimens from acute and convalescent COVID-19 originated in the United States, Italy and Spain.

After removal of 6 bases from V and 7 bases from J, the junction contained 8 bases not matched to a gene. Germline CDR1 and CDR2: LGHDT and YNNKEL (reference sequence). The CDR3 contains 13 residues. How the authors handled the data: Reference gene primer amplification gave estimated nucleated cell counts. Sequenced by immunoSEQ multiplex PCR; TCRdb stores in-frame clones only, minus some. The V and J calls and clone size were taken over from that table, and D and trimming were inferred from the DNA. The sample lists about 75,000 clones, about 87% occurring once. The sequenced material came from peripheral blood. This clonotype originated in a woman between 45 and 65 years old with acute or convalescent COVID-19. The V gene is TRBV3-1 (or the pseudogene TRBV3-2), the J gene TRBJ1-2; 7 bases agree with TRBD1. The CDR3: CASSTGEVSGYTF. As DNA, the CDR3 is TGTGCCAGCAGTACAGGGGAGGTCTCTGGCTACACCTTC.